This TCR beta chain was recovered during a study of blood T cells in healthy people across ages. Per-sample yields of isolated PBMCs were at least 6 million. The CDR3 has 15 residues. Germline V gives CDR1 SGHKS, CDR2 YYEKEE (reference sequence). Losses at the gene ends were 2 bases for V and 6 bases for J; bases not matched to a gene: 3. Whole-study findings and limits: Researchers judged that diversity estimates from one million T cells fell short of true values.

About this clonotype itself: What it binds is unknown.

Together with a sample-barcoded 5' primer, a J-beta primer mix was included in a second PCR lasting about 7 to 11 cycles. TCRdb used MiXCR to reprocess the 5' RACE reads, holding one entry per CDR3 protein. The sample lists more than 800,000 distinct CDR3 sequences, around 28% occurring once. This sequence originates from a woman older than 75 in good health. The sequenced sample consisted of blood. The J gene is TRBJ2-3, the V gene TRBV5-5; 13 bases fit TRBD2. Here the CDR3 DNA reads TGTGCCAGCAGCTTTACTAGCGGGGGGGCGGATACGCAGTATTTT. Translating it yields CASSFTSGGADTQYF. The entire variable domain, with the rest obtained from reference TRBV5-5 and TRBJ2-3, is as follows: DAGVTQSPTHLIKTRGQQVTLRCSPISGHKSVSWYQQVLGQGPQFIFQYYEKEERGRGNFPDRFSARQFPNYSSELNVNALLLGDSALYLCASSFTSGGADTQYFGPGTRLTVL.